This T cell receptor beta chain originates from a study of CD8+ T cells in alopecia areata. Turning to the study itself: In an open-label trial, patients got 5 to 10 mg tofacitinib twice daily. Treatment ran 6 to 18 months, with 6 months of follow-up afterward. Whole-study findings and limits: Lesional scalp displayed greater clonality than normal scalp, most notably in alopecia totalis/universalis.

CDR3 length: 16 amino acids. Per the germline V gene, CDR1 is SGHDT and CDR2 is YYEEEE. V was trimmed by 0 bases and J by 0 bases, leaving 7 bases between them. Following RNA extraction, reverse transcription yielded cDNA that acted as the sequencing template. Assay used: immunoSEQ multiplex PCR; TCRdb lists only in-frame clones, some missing. The sample carries 170,000 or so clones, 50% to 60% recorded once. This clone has more than one count but fewer than ten. Its cognate antigen is unknown. Obtained from alopecia areata patients were lesional scalp punch biopsies along with peripheral blood. The chain is built from TRBV5-6 and TRBJ2-6; tentatively, D is TRBD1 (5 bases). The material sequenced was CD4+ T cells sorted from blood, taken at week 0. The receptor was derived from a human donor with alopecia areata. The CDR3 coding sequence is TGTGCCAGCAGCTTGGCGCAGGGCTCTGGGGCCAACGTCCTGACTTTC. Translated, it gives CASSLAQGSGANVLTF.